This T cell receptor beta chain appears in the sequencing data of a study of T cell responses to AZD1222 COVID-19 vaccine. Findings of the study overall: White British donors predominated, females outnumbered males, and clonal diversity was possibly underestimated.

Trimming cost V 5 bases and J 0 bases, with 13 bases left between them. CDR3 length equals 16 residues. CDR1 is SGHTA and CDR2 is FQGTGA in the germline V gene. To note about this clone: Its specificity is not known.

This table comes from immunoSEQ multiplex PCR, and its TCRdb copy is limited to in-frame clones, with some not included. The profile covers about 72,000 clones, with 80% to 90% appearing a single time and under 3% taken by the ten largest. The source is an adult in good health. The material sequenced was peripheral blood, taken on day 0 of AZD1222 vaccination. The V call is TRBV7-3, the J call TRBJ1-4, with TRBD1 as a possible D gene (5 bases). CDR3 in DNA: TGTGCCAGCAGCACCGTATGGACACCAACTAATGAAAAACTGTTTTTT. Protein product: CASSTVWTPTNEKLFF.